The clone carrying this TCR beta chain occurred many times. This sample was taken from a study of metastatic and nonmetastatic thyroid tumors. Every patient was untreated before thyroid surgery. TCRdb reprocessed the PCR reads via MiXCR. The sample includes about 92,000 clones, approximately 15% of them seen just once. V lost 7 bases and J 5 bases, leaving 18 bases between the germline ends. The CDR3 has 15 residues. Germline assignment: CDR1 WSHSY and CDR2 SAAADI. V gene TRBV10-2 combines with J gene TRBJ2-1, with D possibly matching TRBD1 (7 bases). Specimen: blood. The source is a female donor with papillary thyroid cancer or a benign thyroid nodule (not recorded which). Some clones in this sample may be carry-over from other donors' samples. CDR3 nucleotide sequence: TGCGCCAGCACGAGGTGGGACAGACTAGACAATGAGCAGTTCTTC. Translated, it gives CASTRWDRLDNEQFF.